A selection of T cell receptor beta chains follows, all from one sample in a study of cytomegalovirus exposure and HLA in healthy donors. Profiling relied on immunoSEQ multiplex PCR, and the TCRdb table lists in-frame clones only, not all of them. The data show some 110,000 clones, about 80% seen once. The sequenced sample consisted of PBMCs. All receptors come from a woman between 18 and 29 years old in good health and CMV-seropositive. Both conserved end residues are part of each CDR3. Fields, in order: clone size, J gene, D gene, V gene, CDR3 DNA, CDR3 protein. D genes are given only for firm matches. Expanded clones are given a class, and other clones once, few, many or no size at all.

>few|TRBJ2-1|-|TRBV5-6
TGTGCCAGCAGCTTGCCTAGCGCATCCTCCTACAATGAGCAGTTCTTC
CASSLPSASSYNEQFF
>-|TRBJ2-1|TRBD1|TRBV5-8
TGTGCCAGCAGCTTGGGGGGAGCAGGGGGATACTCCTACAATGAGCAGTTCTTC
CASSLGGAGGYSYNEQFF
>-|TRBJ1-5|TRBD1|TRBV7-9
TGTGCCAGCAGCTCGGGACAGAGTAGCAATCAGCCCCAGCATTTT
CASSSGQSSNQPQHF
>-|TRBJ2-3|TRBD2|TRBV7-9
TGTGCCAGCAGCCCGGGACTAGCGGGGACTAGCACAGATACGCAGTATTTT
CASSPGLAGTSTDTQYF
>few|TRBJ1-5|TRBD1|TRBV6-1
TGTGCCAGCAGTGAAGGGGGGGACAGGTTTAATCAGCCCCAGCATTTT
CASSEGGDRFNQPQHF
>-|TRBJ2-1|TRBD1|TRBV30
TGTGCCTGGACTCCGGACAGGGGAGCCTACAATGAGCAGTTCTTC
CAWTPDRGAYNEQFF
>-|TRBJ2-4|TRBD2|TRBV11-3
TGTGCCAGCAGCGGGGCGGGAGTGGCCAAAAACATTCAGTACTTC
CASSGAGVAKNIQYF
>-|TRBJ2-5|-|TRBV10-2
TGCGCCACCACGAGATACGGGACTGGACAAGAGACCCAGTACTTC
CATTRYGTGQETQYF
>-|TRBJ2-1|TRBD1|TRBV9
TGTGCCAGCTGCCCGGGACAGGGAAGGAATGAGCAGTTCTTC
CASCPGQGRNEQFF
>-|TRBJ2-7|TRBD2|TRBV11-2
TGTGCCAGCAGCGGGGGGACTAGCGCTGTCTACGAGCAGTACTTC
CASSGGTSAVYEQYF
>-|TRBJ2-7|TRBD1|TRBV11-3
TGTGCCAGCAGCCCCCACAGGGGGCAGGACGAGCAGTACTTC
CASSPHRGQDEQYF
>-|TRBJ1-1|-|TRBV7-9
TGTGCCAGCAGCTTAGTGCAGACTAACACTGAAGCTTTCTTT
CASSLVQTNTEAFF
>-|TRBJ1-5|-|TRBV7-9
TGTGCCAGCAGCCTCTCGGCGGCTCAGCCCCAGCATTTT
CASSLSAAQPQHF
>-|TRBJ2-7|-|TRBV30
TGTGCCTGGTCGACGTCCTCCGGGGCCTACGAGCAGTACTTC
CAWSTSSGAYEQYF
>-|TRBJ2-3|TRBD2|TRBV6-5
TGTGCCAGCAGGCCTAGCGGGTTAGATACGCAGTATTTT
CASRPSGLDTQYF
>few|TRBJ1-1|-|TRBV27
TGTGCCAGCAGTTTAGAGTGGGGAGTTGTGGGCACTGAAGCTTTCTTT
CASSLEWGVVGTEAFF
>-|TRBJ2-7|TRBD2|TRBV27
TGTGCCAGCAGGGGACTAGCGGGAGGGCGAGAGCAGTACTTC
CASRGLAGGREQYF
>-|TRBJ1-5|-|TRBV18
TGTGCCAGCTCACCGCCCCTGGAGGCGAGGCAGCCAAGGAACAATCAGCCCCAGCATTTT
CASSPPLEARQPRNNQPQHF
>-|TRBJ1-3|-|TRBV5-1
TGCGCCAGCAGCTTGTCACAGGGTGCTGGAAACACCATATATTTT
CASSLSQGAGNTIYF
>few|TRBJ2-5|-|TRBV4-1
TGCGCCAGCAGCCAAGGGCAGGGTTGGCAACAAGAGACCCAGTACTTC
CASSQGQGWQQETQYF
>-|TRBJ2-5|TRBD2|TRBV28
TGTGCCAGCAGTTTCGAAGGCGGGGGGGAGACCCAGTACTTC
CASSFEGGGETQYF
>-|TRBJ2-5|-|TRBV30
TGTGCCTGGAGAGGGGGAGTGGAGACCCAGTACTTC
CAWRGGVETQYF
>-|TRBJ1-4|TRBD1|TRBV19
TGTGCCAGTAGTGTTCTCCGGGGACAGGGACTGGAAAAACTGTTTTTT
CASSVLRGQGLEKLFF
>few|TRBJ2-1|TRBD1|TRBV7-9
TGTGCCAGCAGCTCCGCCGGGACAGGGGATGAGCAGTTCTTC
CASSSAGTGDEQFF
>-|TRBJ2-1|TRBD2|TRBV5-1
TGCGCCAGCAGCTTGGTTACTAGCGGGAACAATGAGCAGTTCTTC
CASSLVTSGNNEQFF
>-|TRBJ2-2|TRBD2|TRBV6-5
TGTGCCAGCAGCCTGCTAGCGGGAGGCTCCGGGGAGCTGTTTTTT
CASSLLAGGSGELFF
>-|TRBJ1-2|-|TRBV19
TGTGCCAGTTCCCCCGGGTGGAGTGGCTACACCTTC
CASSPGWSGYTF
>-|TRBJ2-7|-|TRBV6-1
TGTGCCAGCAGTGTTAGCGGCGCCTACGAGCAGTACTTC
CASSVSGAYEQYF
>few|TRBJ2-1|TRBD2|TRBV5-6
TGTGCCAGCAGCTTACGGGGACTAGCGGATGAGCAGTTCTTC
CASSLRGLADEQFF
>-|TRBJ1-1|TRBD1|TRBV6-5
TGTGCCAGCCGCGGGGTGGACAGGGCCACTGAAGCTTTCTTT
CASRGVDRATEAFF
>-|TRBJ1-4|-|TRBV9
TGTGCCAGCAGCGAGAAGGGAGCAACTAATGAAAAACTGTTTTTT
CASSEKGATNEKLFF
>-|TRBJ1-2|-|TRBV2
TGTGCCAGCAGTGACTGGCCCGATGGCTACACCTTC
CASSDWPDGYTF
>-|TRBJ2-7|-|TRBV6-5
TGTGCCAGCAGTGCGGGCGGGACTGGAGCCTACGAGCAGTACTTC
CASSAGGTGAYEQYF